This T cell receptor (beta chain) was observed in a study of blood T cell repertoires in COVID-19 (dated by TCRdb to 2018 to 2020). Turning to the overall study: The collaborator samples originated in the United States, Italy and Spain and spanned the acute and convalescent phases of COVID-19. The prospective study material was composed of cDNA or gDNA derived from T cells, B-cell-depleted T cells, or PBMCs. Deeply sampled blood TCRbeta repertoires from subjects exposed to, actively infected with, or recovered from COVID-19 were included in the dataset. A freely available public database, intended as a resource for researchers studying the immune response to SARS-CoV-2, is where the repertoires were released. The samples were drawn from the first 160 participants of the ongoing ImmuneRACE study and from more than 1,000 subjects provided by 6 global collaborators. A de-identified subject ID, COVID-19 status, age in years and sex were almost always included in the sample metadata. HLA class I and class II types, where available, came from metadata supplied by the sample provider rather than from assay-based typing.

What the research found in general, with its limitations: The amount of clinical and demographic metadata varied by source and participant and was provided uncurated.

CDR1 and CDR2, per the germline V gene (reference sequence), are MNHEY and SMNVEV. V and J are truncated by 2 bases and 7 bases respectively, leaving an intervening sequence of 12 bases. The CDR3 numbers 14 residues from cysteine through phenylalanine. Just the 42-base CDR3 DNA is kept, in frame starting at base 1. The collaborating institutions used their own protocols to collect whole blood in K2EDTA tubes. For TCRbeta analysis, collaborator samples were shipped as frozen whole blood, as isolated PBMCs, or as DNA extracted from either sample type. The immunoSEQ Assay, a bias-controlled multiplex PCR, was used to amplify TCRbeta CDR3 regions from genomic DNA. As for the authors' bioinformatics: Nucleated cell counts per sample were estimated from amplification of reference gene primers within the assay. To quantify the absolute abundance of each unique TCRbeta CDR3 rearrangement, sequence reads were collapsed and filtered. For each sample, productive Simpson clonality was calculated as the square root of Simpson's diversity index over productive rearrangements. What TCRdb holds here is the immuneACCESS table cut down to in-frame rearrangements. Part of the clones is not present; checked against another copy, under half of the missing clones reflect an unresolved V gene, and the others are unexplained. V, J and clone size are taken as reported in that table, and D and trimming were inferred from the DNA itself. A total of 57,000 or so clones appear in this sample, roughly 80% of them only once. The leading ten clones occupy approximately 18% of the sample.

Notes on this clone: What antigen it recognizes has not been identified. No base quality values were provided; no much bigger clone lies one nucleotide off.

Sequenced: peripheral blood. The chain employs TRBV27 and TRBJ2-1, with the D gene not confidently named. The sequence derives from a man between 60 and 70 years old with acute or convalescent COVID-19. The sequence in DNA is TGTGCCAGCAGTTTACGGTTCCTCGGGAATGAGCAGTTCTTC. Translated, this gives CASSLRFLGNEQFF.